Below, 6 T cell receptor beta chains from the same sample are listed, as sequenced in a study of identifying expanded T cells in peripheral blood. The repertoire was sequenced with immunoSEQ multiplex PCR; TCRdb's copy has only in-frame clones and lacks some. The sample records more than 90,000 clones, approximately 88% being singletons. The sample taken for sequencing was blood. These TCRs come from a person aged 18 to 75 in good health.

The rearrangement joins TRBV30 to TRBJ1-2, with D unclear. V lost 2 bases and J lost 0, with 10 bases in between. The germline V gene encodes CDR1 GTSNPN and CDR2 SVGIG (reference sequence). The CDR3 is 14 residues long. The CDR3 DNA reads TGTGCCTGGAGTACCCCACTCGCTAACTATGGCTACACCTTC. As protein: CAWSTPLANYGYTF.

The gene calls are TRBV29-1 and TRBJ1-2; 8 nucleotides line up with TRBD1. Germline loops: CDR1 SQVTM, CDR2 ANQGSEA. V shed 3 bases and J 4 bases; nucleotides not matched to a gene: 4. CDR3 length: 13 amino acids. The DNA for the CDR3 is TGCAGCGTTGACTGGACAGGGATCTATGGCTACACCTTC. Protein: CSVDWTGIYGYTF.

The V call is TRBV5-1, the J call TRBJ2-1; D possibly corresponds to TRBD2 (5 bases). With 2 bases removed from V and 11 bases from J, the gap between germline ends came to 20 bases. Germline V lookup: CDR1 SGHRS, CDR2 YFSETQ. CDR3 size: 15 residues. CDR3 bases: TGCGCCAGCAGCTTCCGGGAATTGAAGCGCACTCAGCAGTTCTTC. Residues: CASSFRELKRTQQFF. Using reference TRBV5-1 and TRBJ2-1 for the parts outside the CDR3, the full variable domain is KAGVTQTPRYLIKTRGQQVTLSCSPISGHRSVSWYQQTPGQGLQFLFEYFSETQRNKGNFPGRFSGRQFSNSRSEMNVSTLELGDSALYLCASSFRELKRTQQFFGPGTRLTVL.

In this sample, this clone turned up many times. The rearrangement links TRBV6-5 to TRBJ2-5; TRBD1 is a possible D gene (5 bases). The germline V and J ends were trimmed by 0 bases and 7 bases, with 9 bases remaining between them. Germline CDR1 reads MNHEY; CDR2 reads SVGAGI. This CDR3 has 13 residues. For the CDR3, the DNA is TGTGCCAGCAGTTACTCCCCTCAGGGGACCCAGTACTTC. The encoded protein is CASSYSPQGTQYF.

The chain links TRBV18 to TRBJ1-3; D is undetermined. Germline CDR1 KGHSH, CDR2 LQKENI. Trimming took 3 bases from V and 2 from J, leaving 17 bases between them. The CDR3 runs 17 residues. The DNA for the CDR3 is TGTGCCAGCTCACCTAGAACCGGGTTGGGGACTGGAAACACCATATATTTT. Translated: CASSPRTGLGTGNTIYF.

J is TRBJ2-7 and V is TRBV2, with a tentative D call TRBD1 (5 bases). V was cut by 3 bases and J by 0 bases, with 12 bases left in between. Per germline, CDR1 SNHLY and CDR2 FYNNEI. This CDR3 region has 15 residues. The CDR3 DNA follows: TGTGCCAGCAGTGATAACGTGGGGCCCTCCTACGAGCAGTACTTC. It encodes CASSDNVGPSYEQYF.